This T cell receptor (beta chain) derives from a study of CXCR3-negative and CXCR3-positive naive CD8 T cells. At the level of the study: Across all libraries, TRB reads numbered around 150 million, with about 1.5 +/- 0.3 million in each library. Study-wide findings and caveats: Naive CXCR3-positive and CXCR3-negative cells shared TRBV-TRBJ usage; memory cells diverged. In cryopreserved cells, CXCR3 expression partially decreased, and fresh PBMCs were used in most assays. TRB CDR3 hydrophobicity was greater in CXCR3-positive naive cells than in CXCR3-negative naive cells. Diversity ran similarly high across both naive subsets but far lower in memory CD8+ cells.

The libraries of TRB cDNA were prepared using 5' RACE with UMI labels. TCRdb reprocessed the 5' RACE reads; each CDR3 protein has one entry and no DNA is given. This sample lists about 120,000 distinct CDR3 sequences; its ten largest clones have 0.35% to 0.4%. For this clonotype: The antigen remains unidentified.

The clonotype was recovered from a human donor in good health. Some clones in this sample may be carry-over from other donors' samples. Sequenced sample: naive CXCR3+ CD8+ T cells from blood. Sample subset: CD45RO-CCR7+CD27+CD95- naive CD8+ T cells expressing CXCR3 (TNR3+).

CDR3: CASSPKGTQGAYEQYF. The V and J genes are TRBV21-1 and TRBJ2-7; with no DNA, the TCRdb D assignment of TRBD1 cannot be verified. TRBV21-1 is designated a pseudogene. This CDR3 spans 16 amino acids.